These 30 T cell receptor beta chains were all obtained from the same sample, sequenced in a study of blood T cell repertoires in COVID-19. The protocol was immunoSEQ multiplex PCR, while the TCRdb copy is restricted to in-frame clones and leaves out a portion. The table records about 400,000 clones, approximately 86% of them present only once. Sample: PBMCs or T cells enriched from blood (not recorded which). These receptors came from a woman between 40 and 50 years old with acute COVID-19.

This chain links TRBV19 with TRBJ1-4; D might be TRBD1 (5 bases). V was pared by 7 bases and J by 1 base, with 22 bases between. The CDR3 has 18 residues. CDR1 LNHDA and CDR2 SQIVND come from the germline V gene (reference sequence). This CDR3 is CASNSRRSGEGTNEKLFF. The CDR3 DNA follows: TGTGCCAGTAATTCTCGCAGGTCGGGGGAAGGAACTAATGAAAAACTGTTTTTT.

The chain is built from TRBV6-5 and TRBJ2-7; 11 nucleotides line up with TRBD2. J gave up 6 bases and V 5 bases, and 9 bases lay outside the gene matches. The germline V gene encodes CDR1 MNHEY and CDR2 SVGAGI. This CDR3 region has 15 residues. The CDR3 region has the DNA TGTGCCAGCAGTCTAGCGGGGGGTGTCCCCGCCGAGCAGTACTTC. Encoded protein: CASSLAGGVPAEQYF.

V gene TRBV18 combines with J gene TRBJ1-6; possibly TRBD1 for D (5 bases). CDR1 and CDR2 (germline): KGHSH, LQKENI. This CDR3 is built from 13 residues. Trimming shortened V by 8 bases and J by 8 bases, and 13 bases separated the two germline ends. This chain's CDR3 is CASDQGSDSPLHF. The CDR3 region has the DNA TGTGCCAGCGATCAGGGATCGGATTCACCCCTCCACTTT.

The rearrangement links TRBV2 to TRBJ1-2, with TRBD1 matching 9 bases. The CDR3 loop spans 16 amino acids. The J segment lost 4 bases and the V segment lost 5 bases, leaving 11 bases of the junction unmatched. Germline V CDR1 and CDR2: SNHLY, FYNNEI. CDR3 sequence (DNA): TGTGCCAGCAGTCCGAATCCGGGACAGGGTACCTATGGCTACACCTTC. Its protein is CASSPNPGQGTYGYTF.

J is TRBJ2-5 and V is TRBV27; D is unresolved. The V and J ends lost 3 bases and 7 bases respectively, with 12 bases between them. CDR3 length: 13 residues. Per germline, CDR1 MNHEY and CDR2 SMNVEV (reference sequence). CDR3 DNA sequence: TGTGCCAGCAGTTTTCATGACCGCGGGACCCAGTACTTC. The encoded protein is CASSFHDRGTQYF.

The genes are TRBV13 and TRBJ2-7; possible D gene TRBD2, 5 bases. The germline CDR1 and CDR2 sequences are PRHDT and FYEKMQ (reference sequence). CDR3 length equals 13 residues. The V gene lost 5 bases and the J gene lost 5 bases, with 13 bases spanning the gap. The CDR3 here is CASSRTRVHEQYF. CDR3 in DNA: TGTGCCAGCAGCCGGACGCGGGTACACGAGCAGTACTTC.

The CDR3 sequence: CASSVVGGYTEAFF. As DNA, the CDR3 is TGTGCCAGCAGCGTAGTTGGAGGGTACACTGAAGCTTTCTTT. V gene TRBV9 combines with J gene TRBJ1-1; D remains unclear. V was trimmed by 0 bases and J by 3 bases, leaving 9 bases between them. This CDR3 contains 14 residues. The germline gives CDR1 SGDLS, CDR2 YYNGEE.

The chain uses TRBV5-1 and TRBJ1-5, with unresolved D. Germline V gene data show CDR1 as SGHRS and CDR2 as YFSETQ. This CDR3 has 13 amino acids. V shed 5 bases and J shed 0 bases, with 6 bases lying between them. For the CDR3, the DNA is TGCGCCAGCAGTACAGATAGCAATCAGCCCCAGCATTTT. Translating it yields CASSTDSNQPQHF.

This chain joins TRBV19 and TRBJ1-2; the match to TRBD1 covers 10 bases. J lost 2 bases, V lost 6 bases, and 9 bases had no gene match. Germline V gene lookup returns CDR1 LNHDA and CDR2 SQIVND (reference sequence). The CDR3 covers 16 residues. In DNA form, the CDR3 reads TGTGCCAGTAGGCAGGGGCCGGGACAGGGGAACTATGGCTACACCTTC. Translated: CASRQGPGQGNYGYTF.

The rearrangement uses TRBV6-5 and TRBJ1-4; D remains unclear. CDR1 is MNHEY, CDR2 SVGAGI, per germline. There are 15 residues in the CDR3. The germline V and J ends were trimmed by 0 bases and 6 bases, with 11 bases remaining between them. The CDR3 DNA follows: TGTGCCAGCAGTTACTCGAGGGTACCCCATGAAAAACTGTTTTTT. This sequence encodes CASSYSRVPHEKLFF.

The chain recombines TRBV2 with TRBJ2-3; a possible D gene is TRBD1 (6 bases). Germline loops: CDR1 SNHLY, CDR2 FYNNEI. The CDR3 spans 15 residues. The V gene lost 4 bases and the J gene lost 4 bases, with 15 bases spanning the gap. CDR3 sequence (DNA): TGTGCCAGCAGTGGTTTGGTCAGGGGTGCAGATACGCAGTATTTT. Protein product: CASSGLVRGADTQYF.

The CDR3 DNA is TGTGCCAGCAGCCAAATGCAGGGCCAGGGCTACACCTTC. It encodes CASSQMQGQGYTF. The chain uses TRBV3-1 (or the pseudogene TRBV3-2) and TRBJ1-2; tentatively, D is TRBD1 (5 bases). The ends were cut back, 2 bases at V and 8 bases at J, with 12 bases in the middle. The CDR3 contains 13 residues. The germline CDR1 and CDR2 sequences are LGHDT and YNNKEL (reference sequence).

The chain links TRBV7-8 to TRBJ2-5; no clear D gene. This CDR3 is built from 13 residues. Germline lookup yields CDR1 SGHVS and CDR2 FQNEAQ. Trimming shortened V by 2 bases and J by 5 bases, and 9 bases separated the two germline ends. CDR3 loop: CASSLQRGETQYF. The CDR3 DNA sequence: TGTGCCAGCAGCTTACAGCGTGGGGAGACCCAGTACTTC.

The CDR3 spells CASSYSGRGDYGYTF. CDR3 coding DNA: TGTGCCAGCAGTTACTCCGGCCGGGGAGACTATGGCTACACCTTC. The genes are TRBV6-6 and TRBJ1-2; no clear D. V gave up 0 bases and J gave up 3 bases, with 11 bases separating them. The CDR3 length is 15 residues. Germline V gives CDR1 MNHNY, CDR2 SVGAGI (reference sequence).

This chain joins TRBV19 and TRBJ1-4; unclear D gene. V lost 7 bases, J lost 0 bases, and 12 bases lay in between. CDR3 length: 15 amino acids. The V gene's germline CDR1 is LNHDA and CDR2 SQIVND (reference sequence). The CDR3 nucleotides are TGTGCCAGTACCCCCAACAGCCCAACTAATGAAAAACTGTTTTTT. Its protein is CASTPNSPTNEKLFF. The full variable domain, in which reference TRBV19 and TRBJ1-4 provide the parts outside the CDR3, is DGGITQSPKYLFRKEGQNVTLSCEQNLNHDAMYWYRQDPGQGLRLIYYSQIVNDFQKGDIAEGYSVSREKKESFPLTVTSAQKNPTAFYLCASTPNSPTNEKLFFGSGTQLSVL.

This clone was picked up a small number of times. The V and J genes are TRBV30 and TRBJ1-2; a weak D match, TRBD1 (5 bases). The V and J ends lost 5 bases and 2 bases respectively, with 12 bases between them. The CDR3 contains 13 residues. CDR1 GTSNPN and CDR2 SVGIG come from the germline V gene (reference sequence). Here the CDR3 reads CAWSAGSNYGYTF. The CDR3 region has the DNA TGTGCCTGGTCCGCAGGGTCAAACTATGGCTACACCTTC. The variable domain in full, completed from reference TRBV30 and TRBJ1-2, reads SQTIHQWPATLVQPVGSPLSLECTVEGTSNPNLYWYRQAAGRGLQLLFYSVGIGQISSEVPQNLSASRPQDRQFILSSKKLLLSDSGFYLCAWSAGSNYGYTFGSGTRLTVV.

CDR3 amino acids: CASSLGGPRGSTGELFF. CDR3 bases: TGCGCCAGCAGCTTGGGAGGGCCGCGGGGCTCCACCGGGGAGCTGTTTTTT. The V and J genes are TRBV5-1 and TRBJ2-2, with D possibly TRBD2 on 6 matching bases. Trimming removed 0 bases from V and 4 bases from J, with 16 bases in between. The CDR3 is 17 amino acids. Germline loops: CDR1 SGHRS, CDR2 YFSETQ.

J is TRBJ1-1 and V is TRBV15, with D uncertain. V dropped 8 bases and J dropped 0 bases, with 10 bases sitting between them. Germline V gene data show CDR1 as LNHNV and CDR2 as YYDKDF (reference sequence). This CDR3 region has 13 residues. CDR3 nucleotide sequence: TGTGCCACCGAGGAGAGGGTGAACACTGAAGCTTTCTTT. It encodes CATEERVNTEAFF.

The chain uses TRBV11-3 and TRBJ1-1; 7 positions agree with TRBD1. Germline CDR1 and CDR2: SGHNT and YENEEA. This CDR3 is 13 amino acids long. Trimming at V came to 4 bases and at J to 1 base, leaving 0 bases not matched to a gene. CDR3 DNA sequence: TGTGCCAGCAGCTCAGGGGGGAACACTGAAGCTTTCTTT. This translates into CASSSGGNTEAFF.

This chain joins TRBV10-3 and TRBJ2-7; D gene unclear. This CDR3 contains 13 residues. V was trimmed by 5 bases and J by 4 bases, leaving 12 bases between them. Germline CDR1 ENHRY, CDR2 SYGVKD. The CDR3 sequence: CAISLGSLYEQYF. CDR3 bases: TGTGCCATCAGTTTGGGCAGCTTATACGAGCAGTACTTC.

The V gene is TRBV7-9, the J gene TRBJ1-2; the match to TRBD1 covers 8 bases. CDR1 and CDR2 (germline): SEHNR, FQNEAQ (reference sequence). V gave up 4 bases and J gave up 8 bases; unmatched junction bases: 3. This CDR3 region has 12 residues. The CDR3 loop is CASSSRGPGYTF. CDR3 DNA: TGTGCCAGCAGCTCCAGGGGGCCGGGCTACACCTTC. The full variable domain, in which reference TRBV7-9 and TRBJ1-2 provide the parts outside the CDR3, is DTGVSQNPRHKITKRGQNVTFRCDPISEHNRLYWYRQTLGQGPEFLTYFQNEAQLEKSRLLSDRFSAERPKGSFSTLEIQRTEQGDSAMYLCASSSRGPGYTFGSGTRLTVV.

The rearrangement uses TRBV11-2 and TRBJ2-5; TRBD2 agrees at 10 bases. The CDR3 covers 18 residues. With 2 bases clipped from V and 5 bases from J, the junction kept 14 bases outside the gene matches. Looked up from germline, CDR1 is SGHAT and CDR2 is FQNNGV. The CDR3 nucleotides are TGTGCCAGCAGCTTACGACCAGCGGGGGGGAGGGCCGATGAGACCCAGTACTTC. It specifies CASSLRPAGGRADETQYF. Full variable domain (remainder filled in from reference TRBV11-2 and TRBJ2-5): EAGVAQSPRYKIIEKRQSVAFWCNPISGHATLYWYQQILGQGPKLLIQFQNNGVVDDSQLPKDRFSAERLKGVDSTLKIQPAKLEDSAVYLCASSLRPAGGRADETQYFGPGTRLLVL.

This clone was picked up one time. The chain recombines TRBV2 with TRBJ1-5; TRBD1 matches 8 bases. The CDR3 totals 14 residues. Germline CDR1 and CDR2: SNHLY and FYNNEI. The V and J ends lost 6 bases and 9 bases, in that order; junction bases with no gene match: 10. This CDR3 is CASRAGQEIGPQHF. CDR3 DNA: TGTGCCAGCAGGGCGGGACAGGAGATTGGGCCCCAGCATTTT.

V and J are TRBV4-2 and TRBJ1-1, with TRBD1 identical over 10 bases. Germline assignment: CDR1 LGHNA and CDR2 YNFKEQ. After removal of 0 bases from V and 0 bases from J, the junction contained 7 bases not matched to a gene. The CDR3 length is 18 residues. The DNA of the CDR3 is TGTGCCAGCAGCCAAGACTCGGTGACAGGGGGCATGAACACTGAAGCTTTCTTT. Translated: CASSQDSVTGGMNTEAFF.

This chain joins TRBV5-1 and TRBJ1-3; 7 bases match TRBD1. CDR3 length: 16 amino acids. V lost 4 bases and J lost 2; bases outside the gene matches: 9. Germline values: CDR1 SGHRS, CDR2 YFSETQ. The CDR3 loop reads CASSRNTGEPGNTIYF. In nucleotides, the CDR3 is TGCGCCAGCAGCCGGAACACAGGGGAACCTGGAAACACCATATATTTT.

The genes are TRBV7-9 and TRBJ2-7, with D hard to call. From germline, CDR1 is SEHNR and CDR2 FQNEAQ (reference sequence). Trimming stripped 1 base from V and 3 bases from J, with 4 bases between. The length of the CDR3 is 12 residues. The CDR3 nucleotides are TGTGCCAGCAGCTTAGTCGGCTACGAGCAGTACTTC. As protein: CASSLVGYEQYF.

The chain's CDR3 is CASSQDRANSPLHF. The DNA of the CDR3 is TGCGCCAGCAGCCAAGACAGGGCTAATTCACCCCTCCACTTT. This chain uses TRBV4-1 with TRBJ1-6, with D possibly TRBD1 on 5 matching bases. Trimming shortened V by 0 bases and J by 6 bases, and 6 bases separated the two germline ends. This CDR3 is 14 amino acids long. Germline CDR1 is MGHRA and CDR2 is YSYEKL.

This sequence joins TRBV6-1 and TRBJ2-5; possible D gene TRBD2, 5 bases. Trimming removed 6 bases at V and 2 bases at J, with 19 bases between. The CDR3 has 16 residues. CDR1 and CDR2 (germline): MNHNS, SASEGT. CDR3 residues: CASSEFIGAVQETQYF. The CDR3 coding sequence is TGTGCCAGCAGCGAATTTATAGGAGCGGTTCAAGAGACCCAGTACTTC.

J is TRBJ2-2 and V is TRBV9; TRBD1 is a possible D gene (6 bases). The germline gives CDR1 SGDLS, CDR2 YYNGEE. The CDR3 loop spans 17 amino acids. Deletions cut 0 bases from V and 1 base from J, with 13 bases between. CDR3: CASSVAGTRRNTGELFF. In nucleotides, the CDR3 is TGTGCCAGCAGCGTAGCTGGGACACGCAGGAACACCGGGGAGCTGTTTTTT.

With regard to this clone: A much larger clone differs from this one at a single base, so this may be a read error. V and J are TRBV7-8 and TRBJ1-2, with TRBD1 as a possible D gene (5 bases). This CDR3 region has 13 residues. V shed 3 bases and J shed 0 bases, with 5 bases lying between them. CDR1 SGHVS and CDR2 FQNEAQ come from the germline V gene. CDR3 nucleotides: TGTGCCAGCAGCTTGACAGCTAACTATGGCTACACCTTC. It is translated as CASSLTANYGYTF.